This T cell receptor (beta chain) was captured in a study of blood T cell repertoires in COVID-19. Study-level background: From the United States, Italy and Spain came samples of acute and convalescent COVID-19. Nucleic acid was either cDNA or gDNA, and it came from T cells, B-cell-depleted T cells, or PBMCs.

While infection was still active, Seattle patients were enrolled and then followed longitudinally. CDR3 size: 14 residues. Germline CDR1 reads GTSNPN; CDR2 reads SVGIG (reference sequence). V dropped 0 bases and J dropped 9; count of bases not matched to a gene: 7. Source study methods: Reference gene primer amplification in the assay estimated nucleated cell counts. This table comes from immunoSEQ multiplex PCR, and its TCRdb copy is limited to in-frame clones, with some not included. The V and J calls and the clone size are those of that table, but D and trimming were determined from the DNA. Counted here are some 300,000 clones, 85% to 90% occurring once; the ten biggest clones make up roughly 6%.

Source material: peripheral blood. This receptor was identified in a woman aged 45 to 65 with COVID-19, enrolled during active disease. The chain uses TRBV30 and TRBJ2-1, with TRBD2 matching 8 bases. CDR3 sequence reads: CAWSVDGRGGEQFF. CDR3 sequence (DNA): TGTGCCTGGAGTGTAGACGGGAGGGGGGGTGAGCAGTTCTTC.